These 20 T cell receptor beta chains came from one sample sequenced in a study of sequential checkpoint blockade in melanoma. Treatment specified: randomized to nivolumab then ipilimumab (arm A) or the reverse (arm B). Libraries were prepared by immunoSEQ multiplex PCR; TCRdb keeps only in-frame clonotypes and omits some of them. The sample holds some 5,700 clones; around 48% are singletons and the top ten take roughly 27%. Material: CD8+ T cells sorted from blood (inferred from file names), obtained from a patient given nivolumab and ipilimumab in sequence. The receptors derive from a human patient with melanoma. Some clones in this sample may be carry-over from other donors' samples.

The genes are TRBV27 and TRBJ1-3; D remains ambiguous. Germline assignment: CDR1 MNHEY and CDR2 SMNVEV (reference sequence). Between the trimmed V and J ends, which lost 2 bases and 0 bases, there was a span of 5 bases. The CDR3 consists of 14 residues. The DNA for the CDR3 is TGTGCCAGCAGTTTAGGGCCCTCTGGAAACACCATATATTTT. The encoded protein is CASSLGPSGNTIYF.

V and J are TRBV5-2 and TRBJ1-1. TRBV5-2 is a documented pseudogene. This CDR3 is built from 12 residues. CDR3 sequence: CASSLRGNEAFF. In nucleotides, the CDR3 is TGTGCCAGCAGCTTGAGAGGGAATGAAGCTTTCTTT.

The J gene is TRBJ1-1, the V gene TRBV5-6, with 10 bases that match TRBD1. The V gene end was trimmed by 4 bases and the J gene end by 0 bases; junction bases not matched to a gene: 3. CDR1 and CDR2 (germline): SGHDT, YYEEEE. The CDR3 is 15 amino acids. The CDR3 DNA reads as TGTGCCAGCAGCCGGGGACAGGGGCTGAACACTGAAGCTTTCTTT. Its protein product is CASSRGQGLNTEAFF. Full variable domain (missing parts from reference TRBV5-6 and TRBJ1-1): DAGVTQSPTHLIKTRGQQVTLRCSPKSGHDTVSWYQQALGQGPQFIFQYYEEEERQRGNFPDRFSGHQFPNYSSELNVNALLLGDSALYLCASSRGQGLNTEAFFGQGTRLTVV.

The CDR3 DNA follows: TGTGCCGCGGGACAGGTGAACACTGAAGCTTTCTTT. As protein: CAAGQVNTEAFF. The gene calls are TRBV10-3 and TRBJ1-1; 8 positions agree with TRBD1. Germline loops: CDR1 ENHRY, CDR2 SYGVKD. V lost 11 bases, J lost 0 bases, and 2 bases stayed unmatched. The CDR3 is 12 amino acids.

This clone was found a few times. In nucleotides, the CDR3 is TGTGCCAGCAGCCCTCCAGTCCGGAGCACTGAAGCTTTCTTT. It codes for CASSPPVRSTEAFF. This sequence joins TRBV7-9 and TRBJ1-1; D call uncertain. Per the germline V gene, CDR1 is SEHNR and CDR2 is FQNEAQ (reference sequence). Trimming removed 5 bases from V and 4 bases from J, with 14 bases in between. This CDR3 is built from 14 residues.

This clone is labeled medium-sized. This chain's CDR3 is CASSKGLEAFF. DNA for the CDR3: TGTGCCAGTAGTAAGGGGCTTGAAGCTTTCTTT. The chain carries TRBV19 and TRBJ1-1; D perhaps matches TRBD1 (5 bases). Trimming shortened V by 4 bases and J by 7 bases, and 7 bases separated the two germline ends. CDR3 size: 11 residues. Germline loops: CDR1 LNHDA, CDR2 SQIVND (reference sequence).

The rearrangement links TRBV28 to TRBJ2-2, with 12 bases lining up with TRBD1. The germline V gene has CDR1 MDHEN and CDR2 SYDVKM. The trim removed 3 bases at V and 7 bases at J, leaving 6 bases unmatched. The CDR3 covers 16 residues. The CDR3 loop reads CASSLGQGAYSGELFF. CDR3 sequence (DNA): TGTGCCAGCAGTTTGGGACAGGGGGCATATAGCGGGGAGCTGTTTTTT.

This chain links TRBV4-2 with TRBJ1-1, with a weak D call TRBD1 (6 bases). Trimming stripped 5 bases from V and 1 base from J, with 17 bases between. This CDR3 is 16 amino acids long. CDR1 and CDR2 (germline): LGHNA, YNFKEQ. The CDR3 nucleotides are TGTGCCAGCAGCGTCATATTACAGGGAACGAACACTGAAGCTTTCTTT. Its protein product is CASSVILQGTNTEAFF.

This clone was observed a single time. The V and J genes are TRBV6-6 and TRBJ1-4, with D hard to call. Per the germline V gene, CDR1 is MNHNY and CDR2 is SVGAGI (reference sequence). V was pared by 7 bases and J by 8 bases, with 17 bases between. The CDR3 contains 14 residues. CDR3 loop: CASTPSLGAEKLFF. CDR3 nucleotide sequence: TGTGCCAGCACCCCTAGCCTCGGAGCGGAAAAACTGTTTTTT.

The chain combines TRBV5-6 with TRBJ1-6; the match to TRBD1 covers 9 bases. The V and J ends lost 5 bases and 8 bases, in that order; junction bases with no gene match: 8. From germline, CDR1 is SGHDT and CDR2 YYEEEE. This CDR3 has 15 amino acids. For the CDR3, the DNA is TGTGCCAGCAGAATCCGGGACAGGGTAGATTCACCCCTCCACTTT. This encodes CASRIRDRVDSPLHF.

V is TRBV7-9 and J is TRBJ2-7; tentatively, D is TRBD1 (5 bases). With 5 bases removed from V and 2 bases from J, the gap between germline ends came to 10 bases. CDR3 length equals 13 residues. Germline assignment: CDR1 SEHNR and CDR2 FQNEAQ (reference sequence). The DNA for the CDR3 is TGTGCCAGCAGCCCAAAGGACACCTACGAGCAGTACTTC. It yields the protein CASSPKDTYEQYF.

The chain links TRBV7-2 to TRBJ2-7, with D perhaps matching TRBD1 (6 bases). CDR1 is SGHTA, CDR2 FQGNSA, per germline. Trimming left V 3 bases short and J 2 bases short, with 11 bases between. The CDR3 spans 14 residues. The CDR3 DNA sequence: TGTGCCAGCAGCTTGGGGACACGTACCTACGAGCAGTACTTC. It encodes CASSLGTRTYEQYF.

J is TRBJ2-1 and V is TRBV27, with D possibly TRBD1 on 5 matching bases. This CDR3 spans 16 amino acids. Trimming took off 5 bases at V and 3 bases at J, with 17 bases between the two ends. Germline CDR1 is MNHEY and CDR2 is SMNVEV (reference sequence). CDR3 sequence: CASSPKGVSVYNEQFF. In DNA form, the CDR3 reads TGTGCCAGCAGTCCAAAAGGGGTCAGCGTCTACAATGAGCAGTTCTTC.

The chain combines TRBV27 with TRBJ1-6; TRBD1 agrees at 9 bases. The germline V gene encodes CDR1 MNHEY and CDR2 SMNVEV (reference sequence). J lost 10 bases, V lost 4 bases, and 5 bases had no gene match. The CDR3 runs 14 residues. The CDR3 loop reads CASSSQGAGSPLHF. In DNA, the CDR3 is TGTGCCAGCAGTTCACAGGGGGCCGGGTCACCCCTCCACTTT.

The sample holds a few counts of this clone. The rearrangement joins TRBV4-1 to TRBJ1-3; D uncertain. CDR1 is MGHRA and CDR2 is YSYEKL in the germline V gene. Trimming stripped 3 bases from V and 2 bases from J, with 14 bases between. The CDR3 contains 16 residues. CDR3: CASSQWEEPPGNTIYF. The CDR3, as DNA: TGCGCCAGCAGCCAGTGGGAGGAACCCCCTGGAAACACCATATATTTT.

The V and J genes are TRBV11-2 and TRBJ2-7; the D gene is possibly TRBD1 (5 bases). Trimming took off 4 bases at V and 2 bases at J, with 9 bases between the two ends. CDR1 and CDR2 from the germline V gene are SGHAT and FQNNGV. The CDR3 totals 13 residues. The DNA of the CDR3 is TGTGCCAGCAGCTCCGACAGAACCTACGAGCAGTACTTC. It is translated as CASSSDRTYEQYF.

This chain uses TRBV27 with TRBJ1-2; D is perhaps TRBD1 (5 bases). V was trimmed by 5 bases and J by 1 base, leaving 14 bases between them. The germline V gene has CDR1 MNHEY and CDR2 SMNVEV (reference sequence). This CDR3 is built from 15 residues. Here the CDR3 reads CASSAQEFNNYGYTF. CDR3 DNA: TGTGCCAGCAGTGCACAGGAGTTCAATAACTATGGCTACACCTTC.

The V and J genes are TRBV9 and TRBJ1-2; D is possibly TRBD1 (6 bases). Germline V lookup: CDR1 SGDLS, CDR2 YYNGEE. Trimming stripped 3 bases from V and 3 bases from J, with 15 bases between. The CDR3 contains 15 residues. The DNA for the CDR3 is TGTGCCAGCAGCGCGGGAGGGGGGCGACACTATGGCTACACCTTC. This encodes CASSAGGGRHYGYTF.

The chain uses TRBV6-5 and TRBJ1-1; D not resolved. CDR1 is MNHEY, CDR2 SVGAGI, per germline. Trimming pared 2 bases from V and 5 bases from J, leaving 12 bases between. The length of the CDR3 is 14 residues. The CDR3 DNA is TGTGCCAGCAGTTACCTCGACCGGGGAACTGAAGCTTTCTTT. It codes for CASSYLDRGTEAFF.

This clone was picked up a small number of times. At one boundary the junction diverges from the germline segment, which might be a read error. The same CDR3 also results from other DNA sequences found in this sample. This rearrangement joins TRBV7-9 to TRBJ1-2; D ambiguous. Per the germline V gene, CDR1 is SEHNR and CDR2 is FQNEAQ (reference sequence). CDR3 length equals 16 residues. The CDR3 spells CASSQDSGVSNYGYTF. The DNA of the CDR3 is TGCGCCAGCAGCCAAGATAGCGGGGTTTCTAACTATGGCTACACCTTC.